The 15 T cell receptor beta chains presented below share a single source sample, sequenced in a study of control samples from healthy donors and cancer patients. Method: immunoSEQ multiplex PCR; TCRdb's copy keeps in-frame clones and lacks some. The sample contains approximately 94,000 clones, around 85% of which appear only once. The sequenced sample was PBMCs. Receptors were obtained from a man between 65 and 80 years old with lung cancer.

This clone showed up just once. This chain connects TRBV5-1 to TRBJ2-1; 12 nucleotides line up with TRBD1. The CDR3 has 16 amino acids. Germline values: CDR1 SGHRS, CDR2 YFSETQ. V lost 4 bases to trimming and J lost 8 bases; unmatched junction nucleotides: 10. The DNA for the CDR3 is TGCGCCAGCAGCCGGGGGACGGGACAGGGGGCCGATGAGCAGTTCTTC. Its protein product is CASSRGTGQGADEQFF. Based on the CDR3 plus reference TRBV5-1 and TRBJ2-1, the full variable domain is KAGVTQTPRYLIKTRGQQVTLSCSPISGHRSVSWYQQTPGQGLQFLFEYFSETQRNKGNFPGRFSGRQFSNSRSEMNVSTLELGDSALYLCASSRGTGQGADEQFFGPGTRLTVL.

This sequence joins TRBV14 and TRBJ2-1; possible D gene TRBD1, 6 bases. CDR1 is SGHDN and CDR2 is FVKESK in the germline V gene. Between the trimmed V and J ends, which lost 0 bases and 6 bases, there was a span of 15 bases. This CDR3 has 16 residues. The CDR3 DNA reads TGTGCCAGCAGCCAAGATCTTGGGGACATCGGCAATGAGCAGTTCTTC. It codes for CASSQDLGDIGNEQFF.

This chain uses TRBV5-1 with TRBJ2-2; 10 bases agree with TRBD2. Looked up from germline, CDR1 is SGHRS and CDR2 is YFSETQ. The J segment lost 4 bases and the V segment lost 4 bases, leaving 7 bases of the junction unmatched. The CDR3 has 16 amino acids. The CDR3 sequence: CASSLLGTSVTGELFF. The CDR3 coding sequence is TGCGCCAGCAGCCTACTAGGGACTAGCGTCACCGGGGAGCTGTTTTTT.

This clone has only one observation. The chain employs TRBV3-1 (or the pseudogene TRBV3-2) and TRBJ2-1; 8 nucleotides match TRBD2. This CDR3 spans 17 amino acids. Germline V CDR1 and CDR2: LGHDT, YNNKEL (reference sequence). Trimming took 1 base from V and 10 from J; bases not matched to a gene: 15. CDR3 DNA: TGTGCCAGCAGCCAAGTCGGCACGGGGGGGCCATTAAGCGAGCAGTTCTTC. Its translation is CASSQVGTGGPLSEQFF.

V and J are TRBV11-2 and TRBJ2-7, with a weak D call TRBD2 (5 bases). V lost 5 bases to trimming and J lost 0 bases, with 14 bases between them. The CDR3 is 15 amino acids. Germline loops: CDR1 SGHAT, CDR2 FQNNGV. DNA for the CDR3: TGTGCCAGCAGCCGAGTCGAGGGTGGCTCCTACGAGCAGTACTTC. Its translation is CASSRVEGGSYEQYF.

This chain connects TRBV12-3 or TRBV12-4 to TRBJ2-1, with 10 nucleotides matching TRBD2. Trimming took 6 bases from V and 14 from J; bases not matched to a gene: 7. CDR3 length: 12 amino acids. CDR3 region: CASSHGLAEEFF. CDR3 DNA: TGTGCCAGCAGCCACGGACTAGCGGAAGAGTTCTTC.

The V and J genes are TRBV5-5 and TRBJ1-3; D perhaps matches TRBD1 (6 bases). The V gene's germline CDR1 is SGHKS and CDR2 YYEKEE (reference sequence). The CDR3 contains 18 residues. Between the trimmed V and J ends, which lost 0 bases and 0 bases, there was a span of 16 bases. DNA for the CDR3: TGTGCCAGCAGCTTGGGACAAGGACAGCGGTTCTCTGGAAACACCATATATTTT. It specifies CASSLGQGQRFSGNTIYF.

The V gene is TRBV19, the J gene TRBJ2-7, with 7 bases lining up with TRBD1. This CDR3 has 14 residues. After removal of 4 bases from V and 5 bases from J, the junction contained 8 bases not matched to a gene. Germline values: CDR1 LNHDA, CDR2 SQIVND (reference sequence). The DNA of the CDR3 is TGTGCCAGTAGTAAGGGAGAGGGGGCCAACGAGCAGTACTTC. It specifies CASSKGEGANEQYF.

The table lists this clone with a few counts. The V call is TRBV6-5, the J call TRBJ1-1; D unclear. Per germline, CDR1 MNHEY and CDR2 SVGAGI. Trimming took 2 bases from V and 4 from J, leaving 11 bases between them. The CDR3 runs 14 residues. CDR3 coding DNA: TGTGCCAGCAGTTACGGCGGAGTCTTCACTGAAGCTTTCTTT. This sequence encodes CASSYGGVFTEAFF.

This chain uses TRBV6-5 with TRBJ1-6, with D possibly TRBD1 on 6 matching bases. The germline V gene has CDR1 MNHEY and CDR2 SVGAGI. This CDR3 region has 15 residues. The ends were cut back, 6 bases at V and 9 bases at J, with 18 bases in the middle. CDR3 DNA sequence: TGTGCCAGCAGGCTCCAGGGGCCCGGGAGTTCACCCCTCCACTTT. Residues: CASRLQGPGSSPLHF.

This rearrangement joins TRBV29-1 to TRBJ1-2; TRBD1 matches 9 bases. The V gene end was trimmed by 0 bases and the J gene end by 3 bases; junction bases not matched to a gene: 5. The CDR3 extends over 15 amino acids. CDR1 is SQVTM, CDR2 ANQGSEA, per germline. The CDR3 region has the DNA TGCAGCGTTGAAGATAGGGGACAGGGAGACTATGGCTACACCTTC. Encoded protein: CSVEDRGQGDYGYTF. The whole variable domain, remainder taken from reference TRBV29-1 and TRBJ1-2, is SAVISQKPSRDICQRGTSLTIQCQVDSQVTMMFWYRQQPGQSLTLIATANQGSEATYESGFVIDKFPISRPNLTFSTLTVSNMSPEDSSIYLCSVEDRGQGDYGYTFGSGTRLTVV.

V usage is TRBV5-6 and J usage is TRBJ1-1; TRBD1 matches at 9 bases. Losses at the gene ends were 0 bases for V and 0 bases for J; bases not matched to a gene: 3. The germline V gene has CDR1 SGHDT and CDR2 YYEEEE. This CDR3 has 16 residues. This CDR3 reads CASSLDGQGMNTEAFF. The CDR3 coding sequence is TGTGCCAGCAGCTTGGACGGACAGGGGATGAACACTGAAGCTTTCTTT.

The chain uses TRBV21-1 and TRBJ2-1; TRBD2 is taken as the D call from the table, unchecked against the DNA. TRBV21-1 represents a pseudogene. This CDR3 has 17 residues. CDR3 amino acids: CASSKEGLAGGSNEQFF. CDR3 nucleotides: TGTGCCAGCAGCAAAGAAGGACTAGCGGGGGGGTCGAATGAGCAGTTCTTC.

This chain connects TRBV30 to TRBJ1-5; D may be TRBD1 (5 bases). V was pared by 2 bases and J by 4 bases, with 12 bases between. CDR1 and CDR2 from the germline V gene are GTSNPN and SVGIG (reference sequence). This CDR3 is 14 amino acids long. The CDR3 DNA is TGTGCCTGGAGTCAGGGCCAATTTAATCAGCCCCAGCATTTT. This encodes CAWSQGQFNQPQHF.

This clone was found many times. This chain uses TRBV7-9 with TRBJ1-2, with TRBD1 identical over 8 bases. Germline assignment: CDR1 SEHNR and CDR2 FQNEAQ (reference sequence). The junction had 10 bases not matched to a gene; V was cut back by 5 bases and J by 5 bases. CDR3 length equals 15 residues. CDR3 nucleotides: TGTGCCAGCAGCCCCCGAGCACAGGGGGAGTATGGCTACACCTTC. It encodes CASSPRAQGEYGYTF.